The present T cell receptor (beta chain) was sequenced within a study of regulatory T cells in long-lasting Graves disease. Study outcomes and limitations: Having few samples may have compromised the accuracy.

Stated time point: newly diagnosed GD, antithyroid drugs for less than 3 months. RNA from PBMCs was the source of the TCR library. In its sample, this clonotype was seen many times. Its antigen is as yet unknown. The V gene's germline CDR1 is MNHNS and CDR2 SASEGT. Trimming removed 2 bases from V and 4 bases from J; junction bases left unmatched: 8. The CDR3 covers 15 residues. Building of the TCR beta libraries involved iRepertoire HTBI primers and Arm-PCR of CDR3 regions. TCRdb itself ran the multiplex PCR reads through MiXCR, one entry per CDR3 protein. Among 550,000 to 700,000 distinct CDR3 sequences listed, about 16% were seen once. The same data also went into a second study, on T cells in Graves' hyperthyroidism and ophthalmopathy. This second study says: Patients were excluded because of uncontrolled infection, other autoimmune disease, pregnancy or lactation. The majority of expanded thyroid clonotypes above 0.001 also appeared in blood.

This specimen was peripheral blood mononuclear cells (PBMCs), taken at new diagnosis, from a patient treated with antithyroid drugs. This receptor was obtained from a man aged 18 to 30 with Graves disease. V usage is TRBV6-1 and J usage is TRBJ2-7, with 7 bases matching TRBD1. The CDR3 reads CASSEHPGTAYEQYF. DNA of the CDR3: TGTGCCAGCAGTGAACACCCCGGGACAGCGTACGAGCAGTACTTC.